The 30 T cell receptor beta chains listed next were all sequenced from one sample in a study of regulatory T cells in long-lasting Graves disease. Arm-PCR of CDR3 regions and iRepertoire HTBI primers were the basis on which TCR beta libraries were built. Via MiXCR, TCRdb re-called the multiplex PCR reads, giving one row per CDR3 protein. The sample includes over 350,000 distinct CDR3 sequences, 20% seen only once; the top ten take about 20%. Noted time point: persistent/refractory GD, antithyroid drugs over 5 years with positive TRAb. RNA extracted from PBMCs served as the sequencing template. Sequenced here: peripheral blood mononuclear cells (PBMCs), sampled when the disease was refractory, from a patient treated with antithyroid drugs. These receptors all come from a female donor with Graves disease.

This clonotype appeared a few times. The V call is TRBV15, the J call TRBJ2-5, with 7 nucleotides matching TRBD2. The germline V gene has CDR1 LNHNV and CDR2 YYDKDF (reference sequence). V shed 1 base and J 5 bases; nucleotides not matched to a gene: 7. The CDR3 is 15 residues long. The CDR3 here is CATSRVGGTGETQYF. The CDR3, as DNA: TGTGCCACCAGCAGAGTGGGAGGGACTGGGGAGACCCAGTACTTC.

As regards this clonotype: At one end, the junction sequence differs from germline, possibly due to a read error. The chain recombines TRBV3-1 with TRBJ1-4; D gene uncertain. The CDR3 has 14 residues. Germline CDR1 and CDR2: LGHDT and YNNKEL (reference sequence). The CDR3 spells CASSQDVAWEKLSF. CDR3 in DNA: TGTGCCAGCAGCCAAGATGTCGCATGGGAAAAACTGTCTTTT.

This clonotype has more than one count but fewer than ten. The genes are TRBV28 and TRBJ2-2; possibly TRBD1 for D (6 bases). V shed 9 bases and J shed 6 bases, with 11 bases lying between them. This CDR3 comprises 12 residues. The germline gives CDR1 MDHEN, CDR2 SYDVKM. The CDR3 DNA reads TGTGCCAGTTACAGGGTTGCCGGGGAGCTGTTTTTT. The encoded protein is CASYRVAGELFF. The full variable domain, its missing parts supplied by reference TRBV28 and TRBJ2-2, is DVKVTQSSRYLVKRTGEKVFLECVQDMDHENMFWYRQDPGLGLRLIYFSYDVKMKEKGDIPEGYSVSREKKERFSLILESASTNQTSMYLCASYRVAGELFFGEGSRLTVL.

This chain connects TRBV5-1 to TRBJ2-7, with D possibly called TRBD1 or TRBD2 (5 bases each). This CDR3 region has 13 residues. The V gene lost 5 bases and the J gene lost 5 bases, with 14 bases spanning the gap. Germline values: CDR1 SGHRS, CDR2 YFSETQ. The CDR3: CASRGEMGNEQYF. Written as DNA, the CDR3 is TGCGCCAGCAGGGGGGAAATGGGCAACGAGCAGTACTTC.

In its sample, this clonotype was seen many times. The chain couples TRBV11-2 to TRBJ1-5; a possible D gene is TRBD1 (5 bases). Germline V CDR1 and CDR2: SGHAT, FQNNGV. The CDR3 loop spans 15 amino acids. V dropped 0 bases and J dropped 2 bases, with 8 bases sitting between them. The CDR3 DNA sequence: TGTGCCAGCAGCTTAGATGGGGCTCGCAATCAGCCCCAGCATTTT. Translating it yields CASSLDGARNQPQHF.

The genes are TRBV6-1 and TRBJ2-7; D might be TRBD1 or TRBD2, each matching 7 bases. This CDR3 spans 14 amino acids. CDR1 is MNHNS, CDR2 SASEGT, per germline. V shed 4 bases and J shed 5 bases, with 15 bases lying between them. The CDR3 loop reads CASSALTGRDEQYF. CDR3 nucleotides: TGTGCCAGCAGTGCACTGACAGGGAGGGACGAGCAGTACTTC.

This clonotype came up a few times. The V call is TRBV7-6, the J call TRBJ2-6; the match to TRBD1 covers 8 bases. The V gene's germline CDR1 is SGHVS and CDR2 FNYEAQ. CDR3 length equals 18 residues. The trim removed 0 bases at V and 4 bases at J, leaving 8 bases unmatched. The CDR3 bases are TGTGCCAGCAGCTTAGCGGCCGAGACAGGGGTCGGGGCCAACGTCCTGACTTTC. Amino acids: CASSLAAETGVGANVLTF.

This clonotype was seen more than once but under ten times. This chain links TRBV7-9 with TRBJ2-5, with a weak D call TRBD2 (6 bases). From germline, CDR1 is SEHNR and CDR2 FQNEAQ (reference sequence). Trimming cost V 9 bases and J 3 bases, with 14 bases left between them. This CDR3 region has 13 residues. This chain's CDR3 is CARSSGSEETQYF. The CDR3 nucleotides are TGTGCCAGAAGCAGCGGGTCAGAAGAGACCCAGTACTTC.

The chain couples TRBV5-1 to TRBJ2-3; TRBD1 agrees at 10 bases. V was pared by 3 bases and J by 5 bases, with 6 bases of the junction left unmatched. In germline, CDR1 is SGHRS, CDR2 YFSETQ. The CDR3 is made up of 15 amino acids. CDR3 nucleotide sequence: TGCGCCAGCAGCTCCCGGGACAGGGGCAGAGATACGCAGTATTTT. Translation: CASSSRDRGRDTQYF.

This clonotype has more than one count but fewer than ten. This rearrangement joins TRBV12-3 or TRBV12-4 to TRBJ2-7; TRBD1 aligns across 8 bases. The CDR3 runs 12 residues. Germline trimming cut 5 bases from V and 8 bases from J; bases unmatched to any gene: 5. The DNA of the CDR3 is TGTGCCAGCAGTGGGCGGACAGGGAAGCAGTACTTC. It yields the protein CASSGRTGKQYF.

The table lists this clonotype with a few counts. The chain is built from TRBV28 and TRBJ1-1, with 7 bases lining up with TRBD1. V dropped 0 bases and J dropped 7; count of bases not matched to a gene: 11. The CDR3 contains 16 residues. Per the germline V gene, CDR1 is MDHEN and CDR2 is SYDVKM. CDR3 loop: CASSLWTGLSPDEAFF. CDR3 coding DNA: TGTGCCAGCAGTTTATGGACAGGGCTGAGCCCGGATGAAGCTTTCTTT.

The genes are TRBV10-2 and TRBJ1-1; D not certain. The CDR3 contains 16 residues. V was clipped by 3 bases and J by 0 bases, with 14 bases between them. Germline V gene sequence: CDR1 WSHSY, CDR2 SAAADI. In DNA form, the CDR3 reads TGCGCCAGCAGTGATGGGATCCGCTTAATGAACACTGAAGCTTTCTTT. This gives the protein CASSDGIRLMNTEAFF.

The V call is TRBV4-3, the J call TRBJ2-7; TRBD2 aligns across 8 bases. Trimming at V came to 0 bases and at J to 6 bases, leaving 10 bases not matched to a gene. Germline CDR1 reads LGHNA; CDR2 reads YSLEER. The CDR3 has 16 residues. CDR3 bases: TGCGCCAGCAGCCAAGATATGGGACTAGTCTTGGTCGAGCAGTACTTC. Translating gives CASSQDMGLVLVEQYF.

This clonotype appeared a few times. The rearrangement joins TRBV19 to TRBJ1-5; tentative D call: TRBD1 (6 bases). Trimming pared 7 bases from V and 1 base from J, leaving 14 bases between. The germline gives CDR1 LNHDA, CDR2 SQIVND (reference sequence). The CDR3 has 15 amino acids. The CDR3 sequence: CASTSDRKSNQPQHF. CDR3 bases: TGTGCCAGTACCTCCGACAGGAAAAGCAATCAGCCCCAGCATTTT.

This clonotype was observed a handful of times. The gene calls are TRBV20-1 and TRBJ1-1; D is undetermined. The V gene's germline CDR1 is DFQATT and CDR2 SNEGSKA (reference sequence). The V end was cut by 6 bases, the J end by 4 bases, with 9 bases between. The CDR3 consists of 11 residues. The CDR3: CSAEAVTEAFF. CDR3 coding DNA: TGCAGTGCAGAGGCGGTCACTGAAGCTTTCTTT.

This clonotype occurred many times. The chain has TRBV6-1 and TRBJ2-5; tentatively, D is TRBD1 (6 bases). The CDR3 length is 15 residues. The germline V and J ends were trimmed by 5 bases and 3 bases, with 16 bases remaining between them. Germline V gene sequence: CDR1 MNHNS, CDR2 SASEGT. The CDR3 region has the DNA TGTGCCAGCAGTCCCCTTCAGGGGTTAAAAGAGACCCAGTACTTC. Protein product: CASSPLQGLKETQYF.

This clonotype was detected ten times or more. V usage is TRBV12-3 or TRBV12-4 and J usage is TRBJ2-5; D gene uncertain. CDR3 size: 11 residues. Trimming took off 6 bases at V and 7 bases at J, with 9 bases between the two ends. In DNA form, the CDR3 reads TGTGCCAGCAGCGCCTCCCTGACCCAGTACTTC. This sequence encodes CASSASLTQYF.

V is TRBV20-1 and J is TRBJ1-2, with D perhaps matching TRBD1 (5 bases). The V gene's germline CDR1 is DFQATT and CDR2 SNEGSKA (reference sequence). Between the trimmed V and J ends, which lost 7 bases and 3 bases, there was a span of 18 bases. This CDR3 region has 14 residues. The CDR3 loop is CSVVRADWDYGYTF. CDR3 nucleotide sequence: TGCAGTGTGGTCAGGGCTGACTGGGACTATGGCTACACCTTC.

The gene calls are TRBV28 and TRBJ2-1, with D possibly being TRBD2 (5 bases). The CDR3 extends over 13 amino acids. CDR1 is MDHEN and CDR2 is SYDVKM in the germline V gene. Between the trimmed V and J ends, which lost 6 bases and 6 bases, there was a span of 12 bases. CDR3 sequence reads: CASRSPTINEQFF. Here the CDR3 DNA reads TGTGCCAGCAGGAGCCCGACTATCAATGAGCAGTTCTTC.

This clonotype has ten or more counts. V usage is TRBV6-2 or TRBV6-3 and J usage is TRBJ2-7; unclear D gene. This CDR3 contains 13 residues. Germline CDR1 MNHEY, CDR2 SVGEGT. The germline V and J ends were trimmed by 2 bases and 3 bases, with 8 bases remaining between them. For the CDR3, the DNA is TGTGCCAGCAGTTACCGGAGCAGCTACGAGCAGTACTTC. Translation gives CASSYRSSYEQYF.

In regard to this clonotype: This may be a read error, as it is one base from a much larger clone. The rearrangement links TRBV6-1 to TRBJ2-2, with D maybe TRBD1 (5 bases). The CDR3 has 14 residues. V lost 7 bases and J lost 2, with 11 bases in between. Looked up from germline, CDR1 is MNHNS and CDR2 is SASEGT. In nucleotides, the CDR3 is TGTGCCAGCATACAAGACAGAAACACCGGGGAGCTGTTTTTT. It specifies CASIQDRNTGELFF.

In regard to this clonotype: A read error may explain this, as a much larger clone is one base away. The chain is built from TRBV28 and TRBJ2-5; D is unresolved. This CDR3 contains 14 residues. Trimming left V 5 bases short and J 2 bases short, with 12 bases between. From germline, CDR1 is MDHEN and CDR2 SYDVKM. The CDR3 spells CASSHKDLQETQYF. CDR3 coding DNA: TGTGCCAGCAGTCATAAGGACCTACAAGAGACCCAGTACTTC.

To note about this clonotype: A much larger clone lies one base from this, so it may be a read error. This chain uses TRBV28 with TRBJ2-7; a possible D gene is TRBD1 (6 bases). The germline V gene has CDR1 MDHEN and CDR2 SYDVKM. The CDR3 runs to 15 residues. Trimming left V 6 bases short and J 1 base short, with 16 bases between. The chain's CDR3 is CASRVGTRASYEQYF. CDR3 in DNA: TGTGCCAGCAGGGTTGGGACACGGGCTTCCTACGAGCAGTACTTC.

This clonotype has a handful of counts. The rearrangement joins TRBV27 to TRBJ2-7; 9 bases map to TRBD1. The CDR3 runs 15 residues. Trimming at V came to 2 bases and at J to 2 bases, leaving 4 bases not matched to a gene. Germline values: CDR1 MNHEY, CDR2 SMNVEV (reference sequence). CDR3 in amino acids: CASSLKGDRAYEQYF. The CDR3 nucleotides read TGTGCCAGCAGTTTAAAGGGGGACAGGGCCTACGAGCAGTACTTC.

The sample holds many counts of this clonotype. The chain has TRBV7-2 and TRBJ1-4, with D tentatively TRBD1 (6 bases). The CDR3 runs to 15 residues. V was trimmed by 5 bases and J by 7 bases, leaving 17 bases between them. Germline V gene lookup returns CDR1 SGHTA and CDR2 FQGNSA. As DNA, the CDR3 is TGTGCCAGCAGCCTACTCGGGACATCTGGTGAAAAACTGTTTTTT. Translated, it gives CASSLLGTSGEKLFF.

This clonotype was detected a few times. The chain is built from TRBV20-1 and TRBJ1-1; D is uncertain. In germline, CDR1 is DFQATT, CDR2 SNEGSKA (reference sequence). The ends were cut back, 3 bases at V and 11 bases at J, with 4 bases in the middle. There are 8 residues in the CDR3. The CDR3 DNA sequence: TGCAGTGCTAGTGAGGCTTTCTTT. Amino acid sequence: CSASEAFF.

Comments on this clonotype: At one end, the junction sequence differs from germline, possibly due to a read error. V is TRBV27 and J is TRBJ1-1; D unresolved. The germline CDR1 and CDR2 sequences are MNHEY and SMNVEV (reference sequence). The CDR3 extends over 13 amino acids. This chain's CDR3 is CASSPEPNAEAFF. CDR3 bases: TGTGCCAGCAGTCCCGAACCGAACGCTGAAGCTTTCTTT.

For this clonotype: An end of the junction differs from the germline gene, which may be a read error. V gene TRBV7-9 combines with J gene TRBJ2-5; the match to TRBD2 covers 7 bases. Germline CDR1 reads SEHNR; CDR2 reads FQNEAQ (reference sequence). CDR3 length: 16 amino acids. CDR3: CASSLGLAEFYNERFF. CDR3 DNA: TGTGCCAGCAGCTTGGGGCTAGCGGAGTTCTACAATGAGCGGTTCTTC.

This rearrangement joins TRBV25-1 to TRBJ2-5; 10 nucleotides line up with TRBD1. Losses at the gene ends were 5 bases for V and 2 bases for J; bases not matched to a gene: 11. Germline V gene data show CDR1 as MGHDK and CDR2 as SYGVNS. The CDR3 sequence is 17 residues long. CDR3 in DNA: TGTGCCAGCAGTAAGACGCTCAGGGACAGGGGTCAAGAGACCCAGTACTTC. It specifies CASSKTLRDRGQETQYF.

This clonotype was detected ten times or more. The rearrangement links TRBV6-5 to TRBJ1-4, with a tentative D call TRBD1 (5 bases). V was pared by 4 bases and J by 4 bases, with 10 bases between. Per the germline V gene, CDR1 is MNHEY and CDR2 is SVGAGI. The CDR3 extends over 14 amino acids. The CDR3 loop reads CASSLGTNNEKLFF. The CDR3 coding sequence is TGTGCCAGCAGTTTAGGGACCAATAATGAAAAACTGTTTTTT.